This T cell receptor beta chain is from a study of blood T cell repertoires in COVID-19. V was trimmed by 6 bases and J by 0 bases, leaving 9 bases between them. Germline V lookup: CDR1 SGHTA, CDR2 FQGNSA. This CDR3 spans 13 amino acids. Generated by immunoSEQ multiplex PCR, the TCRdb table keeps only in-frame clones and is missing some. In the table there are roughly 140,000 clones, about 90% of which are singletons. The rearrangement uses TRBV7-2 and TRBJ2-7, with D tentatively TRBD1 (5 bases). The sequencing input was peripheral blood. This receptor was identified in an older woman with active or convalescent COVID-19. The CDR3 reads CASRGQPSYEQYF. CDR3 nucleotide sequence: TGTGCCAGCAGGGGGCAGCCCTCCTACGAGCAGTACTTC.